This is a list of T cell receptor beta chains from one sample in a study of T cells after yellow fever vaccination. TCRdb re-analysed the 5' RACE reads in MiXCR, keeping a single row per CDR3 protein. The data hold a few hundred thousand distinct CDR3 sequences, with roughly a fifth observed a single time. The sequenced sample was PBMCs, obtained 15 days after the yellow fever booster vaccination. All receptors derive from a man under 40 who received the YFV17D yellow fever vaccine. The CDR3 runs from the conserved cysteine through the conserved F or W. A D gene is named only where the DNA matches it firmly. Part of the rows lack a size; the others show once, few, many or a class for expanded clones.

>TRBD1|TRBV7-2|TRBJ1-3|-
CASSLAGTGVRNTIYF
TGTGCCAGCAGCTTAGCCGGGACAGGGGTGCGAAACACCATATATTTT
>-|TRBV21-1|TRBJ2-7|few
CASSKVRDRGNYEQYF
TGTGCCAGCAGCAAAGTGAGGGACAGGGGGAACTACGAGCAGTACTTC
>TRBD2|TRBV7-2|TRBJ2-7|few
CASSLMAGGGYEQYF
TGTGCCAGCAGCTTAATGGCGGGGGGGGGCTACGAGCAGTACTTC
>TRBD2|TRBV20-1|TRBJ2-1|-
CSARDGSSGPPEQFF
TGCAGTGCTAGAGATGGGAGTAGCGGGCCCCCGGAGCAGTTCTTC
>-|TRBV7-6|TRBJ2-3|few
CASSETSWGRDTQYF
TGTGCCAGCTCGGAAACTTCCTGGGGGAGAGATACGCAGTATTTT
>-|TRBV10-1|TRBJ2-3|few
CASSENLQSTQYF
TGCGCCAGCAGTGAGAACCTCCAATCCACGCAGTATTTT
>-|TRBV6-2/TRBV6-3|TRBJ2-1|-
CASSYEEGPYNEQFF
TGTGCCAGCAGTTACGAGGAGGGCCCCTACAATGAGCAGTTCTTC
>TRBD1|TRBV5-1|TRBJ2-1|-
CASSLGDRDNEQFF
TGCGCCAGCAGCTTGGGGGACAGGGATAATGAGCAGTTCTTC
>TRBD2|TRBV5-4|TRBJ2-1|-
CASSSGTSVGNEQFF
TGTGCCAGCAGCTCAGGGACTAGCGTCGGCAATGAGCAGTTCTTC
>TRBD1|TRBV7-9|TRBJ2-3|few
CATYAAGGSDTQYF
TGTGCCACCTACGCGGCAGGGGGCTCAGATACGCAGTATTTT
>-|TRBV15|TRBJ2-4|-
CATSREEVAKNIQYF
TGTGCCACCAGCAGGGAGGAGGTAGCCAAAAACATTCAGTACTTC
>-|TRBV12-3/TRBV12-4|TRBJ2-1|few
CASSPSRSRANEQFF
TGTGCCAGCAGTCCCTCCCGGAGCAGGGCCAATGAGCAGTTCTTC
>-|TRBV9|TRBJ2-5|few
CASSPQYSGETQYF
TGTGCCAGCAGCCCTCAATACAGCGGGGAGACCCAGTACTTC
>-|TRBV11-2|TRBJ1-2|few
CASSFLGRLRGGYTF
TGTGCCAGCAGCTTTTTGGGGCGGCTGCGGGGTGGCTACACCTTC
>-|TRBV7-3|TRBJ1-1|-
CASRARVDAEAFF
TGTGCCAGCAGGGCCAGGGTGGACGCTGAAGCTTTCTTT
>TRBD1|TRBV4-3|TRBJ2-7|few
CASSQDRAGGSYEQYF
TGCGCCAGCAGCCAAGATAGGGCAGGGGGTTCCTACGAGCAGTACTTC
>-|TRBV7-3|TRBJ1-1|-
CASSWASGDTEAFF
TGTGCCAGCAGCTGGGCTTCAGGAGACACTGAAGCTTTCTTT
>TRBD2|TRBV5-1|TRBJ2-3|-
CASSSRDYGGGDTQYF
TGCGCCAGCAGCTCCCGTGATTACGGGGGGGGAGATACGCAGTATTTT
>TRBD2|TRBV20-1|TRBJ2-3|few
CSAGESSGNTDTQYF
TGCAGTGCCGGCGAGTCGAGCGGGAATACAGATACGCAGTATTTT
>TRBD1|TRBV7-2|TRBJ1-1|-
CASSLYQGAEAFF
TGTGCCAGCAGCTTATACCAGGGGGCTGAAGCTTTCTTT
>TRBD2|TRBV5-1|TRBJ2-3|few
CASTIGRVPTDTQYF
TGCGCCAGCACCATTGGGAGGGTCCCCACAGATACGCAGTATTTT
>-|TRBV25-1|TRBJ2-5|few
CASSPFQETQYF
TGTGCCAGCAGCCCCTTCCAAGAGACCCAGTACTTC